Shown below are 17 T cell receptor beta chains from a single sample sequenced in a study of PD-L1 blockade in urothelial cancer. The method was immunoSEQ multiplex PCR; TCRdb's version includes in-frame clones alone and lacks a portion of them. The repertoire includes around 110,000 clones, roughly 90% of them detected once, and under 2% sits in the top ten. Sample time point: peripheral blood 6 weeks after treatment start. The specimen was PBMCs, collected around atezolizumab (anti-PD-L1) treatment. These receptor sequences come from a man aged 55 to 70 with urothelial cancer.

CDR3 sequence: CASLPGQGHEQYF. The DNA for the CDR3 is TGTGCCAGCTTACCGGGACAGGGCCACGAGCAGTACTTC. The rearrangement joins TRBV18 to TRBJ2-7, with TRBD1 matching over 9 bases. The V gene's germline CDR1 is KGHSH and CDR2 LQKENI. This CDR3 is built from 13 residues. J lost 5 bases, V lost 7 bases, and 6 bases had no gene match.

This chain uses TRBV7-9 with TRBJ1-6; no reliable D call. The CDR3 has 13 residues. The ends were cut back, 4 bases at V and 12 bases at J, with 13 bases in the middle. Per germline, CDR1 SEHNR and CDR2 FQNEAQ (reference sequence). The chain's CDR3 is CASSSSSGGPLHF. CDR3 in DNA: TGTGCCAGCAGCTCATCCTCCGGTGGACCCCTCCACTTT.

This sequence joins TRBV5-1 and TRBJ2-5; 8 positions match TRBD2. Losses at the gene ends were 2 bases for V and 5 bases for J; bases not matched to a gene: 8. The CDR3 loop spans 15 amino acids. Germline CDR1 and CDR2: SGHRS and YFSETQ. Here the CDR3 reads CASSFGSRGGETQYF. As DNA, the CDR3 is TGCGCCAGCAGCTTTGGTTCTCGGGGGGGTGAGACCCAGTACTTC.

This chain joins TRBV29-1 and TRBJ2-5, with 7 bases fitting TRBD2. V gave up 6 bases and J gave up 1 base; unmatched junction bases: 23. The CDR3 length is 19 residues. The germline gives CDR1 SQVTM, CDR2 ANQGSEA. The DNA for the CDR3 is TGCAGCGTGGTCGGAGATCGGGGACTAATCCTGTGGACCCAAGAGACCCAGTACTTC. As protein: CSVVGDRGLILWTQETQYF.

The chain links TRBV27 to TRBJ2-7, with a tentative D call TRBD1 (6 bases). The V gene lost 6 bases and the J gene lost 0 bases, with 12 bases spanning the gap. The CDR3 totals 14 residues. Germline V gene lookup returns CDR1 MNHEY and CDR2 SMNVEV (reference sequence). The CDR3 is CASSRGRSSYEQYF. CDR3 nucleotides: TGTGCCAGCAGCAGGGGCAGAAGCTCCTACGAGCAGTACTTC.

This chain joins TRBV2 and TRBJ2-1; D is undetermined. This CDR3 spans 11 amino acids. V lost 8 bases, J lost 9 bases, and 11 bases lay in between. Looked up from germline, CDR1 is SNHLY and CDR2 is FYNNEI. In DNA form, the CDR3 reads TGTGCCAGCCGCAGTCCCTCTGAGCAGTTCTTC. Translation gives CASRSPSEQFF.

On this clone: Other DNA sequences in the sample encode the same CDR3. J is TRBJ2-7 and V is TRBV18; D is unclear. V shed 0 bases and J shed 0 bases, with 3 bases lying between them. This CDR3 spans 13 amino acids. CDR1 and CDR2 from the germline V gene are KGHSH and LQKENI. CDR3 region: CASSPPSSYEQYF. Here the CDR3 DNA reads TGTGCCAGCTCACCACCGAGCTCCTACGAGCAGTACTTC.

The CDR3 DNA follows: TGTGCCAGCAGTTTATTTAGCGGCCCAGGAGAGCAGTTCTTC. It is translated as CASSLFSGPGEQFF. The chain combines TRBV27 with TRBJ2-1; D possibly corresponds to TRBD2 (6 bases). Germline V lookup: CDR1 MNHEY, CDR2 SMNVEV (reference sequence). Trimming cost V 1 base and J 10 bases, with 14 bases left between them. The CDR3 runs to 14 residues.

The gene calls are TRBV5-1 and TRBJ2-1; 10 bases are shared with TRBD2. V gave up 3 bases and J gave up 10 bases; unmatched junction bases: 4. This CDR3 is built from 13 residues. Germline-derived CDR1 and CDR2 are SGHRS and YFSETQ. The CDR3 DNA is TGCGCCAGCAGCTGGGGGACTAGCGACGAGCAGTTCTTC. This sequence encodes CASSWGTSDEQFF.

The CDR3 DNA sequence: TGTGCCAGCAGCGTAGGGGGGGAGGGAGATACGCAGTATTTT. Translation gives CASSVGGEGDTQYF. The V call is TRBV9, the J call TRBJ2-3; 7 nucleotides match TRBD2. Germline loops: CDR1 SGDLS, CDR2 YYNGEE. This CDR3 spans 14 amino acids. The V segment lost 0 bases and the J segment 5 bases; nucleotides outside the gene matches: 3.

This chain connects TRBV27 to TRBJ2-7; 11 nucleotides match TRBD1. This CDR3 is 15 amino acids long. J gave up 4 bases and V 5 bases, and 7 bases lay outside the gene matches. Germline loops: CDR1 MNHEY, CDR2 SMNVEV (reference sequence). The CDR3 nucleotides read TGTGCCAGCAGTCCCGGGACAGGGGGAAAGTACGAGCAGTACTTC. Residues: CASSPGTGGKYEQYF.

V gene TRBV7-6 combines with J gene TRBJ1-1, with D unclear. Germline V lookup: CDR1 SGHVS, CDR2 FNYEAQ. The CDR3 totals 13 residues. V lost 3 bases, J lost 5 bases, and 10 bases lay in between. CDR3 residues: CASSFQARTEAFF. For the CDR3, the DNA is TGTGCCAGCAGCTTTCAAGCCAGGACTGAAGCTTTCTTT.

This clone was seen more than once but under ten times. This chain uses TRBV19 with TRBJ2-2; tentatively, D is TRBD1 (5 bases). The CDR3 is 14 residues long. V gave up 0 bases and J gave up 4 bases, with 6 bases separating them. The germline V gene encodes CDR1 LNHDA and CDR2 SQIVND (reference sequence). The CDR3 loop reads CASSIETATGELFF. In nucleotides, the CDR3 is TGTGCCAGTAGTATAGAGACAGCCACCGGGGAGCTGTTTTTT.

J is TRBJ1-1 and V is TRBV5-1; perhaps TRBD1 as D (5 bases). The germline gives CDR1 SGHRS, CDR2 YFSETQ. V was pared by 0 bases and J by 1 base, with 13 bases between. The CDR3 sequence is 16 residues long. The CDR3 region has the DNA TGCGCCAGCAGCTTGGCAGGGAAGTCCCCGAACACTGAAGCTTTCTTT. Protein: CASSLAGKSPNTEAFF.

This sequence joins TRBV19 and TRBJ1-5; D is unresolved. The germline CDR1 and CDR2 sequences are LNHDA and SQIVND (reference sequence). This CDR3 spans 14 amino acids. The ends were cut back, 6 bases at V and 2 bases at J, with 11 bases in the middle. The chain's CDR3 is CASRGGSRNQPQHF. In DNA form, the CDR3 reads TGTGCCAGTAGGGGAGGGTCACGCAATCAGCCCCAGCATTTT.

J is TRBJ2-5 and V is TRBV5-1; TRBD2 matches 7 bases. The CDR3 runs to 15 residues. Germline V gives CDR1 SGHRS, CDR2 YFSETQ. Losses at the gene ends were 0 bases for V and 5 bases for J; bases not matched to a gene: 7. Here the CDR3 reads CASSLGGGPGETQYF. The CDR3 region has the DNA TGCGCCAGCAGCTTGGGCGGGGGTCCTGGGGAGACCCAGTACTTC.

The chain employs TRBV27 and TRBJ2-5, with 8 bases fitting TRBD2. This CDR3 spans 13 amino acids. Germline CDR1 reads MNHEY; CDR2 reads SMNVEV (reference sequence). With V trimmed by 4 bases and J by 10 bases, 8 bases remained unmatched. CDR3 DNA: TGTGCCAGCAGTTCAAGCCCCGCGGGGGGCCAGTACTTC. Its translation: CASSSSPAGGQYF.